This T cell receptor (beta chain) was captured in a study of blood T cell repertoires in COVID-19. For the study at large: PBMCs, B-cell-depleted T cells, or T cells were the source of the cDNA or gDNA that made up the material.

Per the study methods: It was from reference gene primer amplification that nucleated cell counts were estimated. Assay used: immunoSEQ multiplex PCR; TCRdb lists only in-frame clones, some missing. V and J calls and clone size follow that table, whereas D and trimming were derived from the DNA. The data show around 250,000 clones, about 80% seen once. Participants had their cohort set by participant-reported clinical history. Sequencing was done on a sample of PBMCs or T cells enriched from blood (not recorded which). The sequence came from a man in his forties who had recovered from COVID-19.

CDR3 DNA: TGTGCCAGCAGCCTTTTAGGAAACACCATATATTTT. Translated: CASSLLGNTIYF. The chain is built from TRBV7-9 and TRBJ1-3, with D uncertain. This CDR3 is built from 12 residues. Germline lookup yields CDR1 SEHNR and CDR2 FQNEAQ (reference sequence). V gave up 5 bases and J gave up 4 bases, with 6 bases separating them.